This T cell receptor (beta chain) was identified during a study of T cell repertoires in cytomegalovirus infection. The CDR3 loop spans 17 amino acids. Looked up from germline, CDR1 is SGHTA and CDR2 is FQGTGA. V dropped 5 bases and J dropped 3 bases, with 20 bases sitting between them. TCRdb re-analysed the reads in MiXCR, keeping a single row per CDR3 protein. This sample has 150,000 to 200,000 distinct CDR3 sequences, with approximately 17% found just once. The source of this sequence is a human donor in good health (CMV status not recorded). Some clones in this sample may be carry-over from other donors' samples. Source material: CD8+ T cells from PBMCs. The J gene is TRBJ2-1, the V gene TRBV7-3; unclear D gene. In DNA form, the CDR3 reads TGTGCCAGCAGCAACGATTCCCAACACATACTCTACAATGAGCAGTTCTTC. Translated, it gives CASSNDSQHILYNEQFF.